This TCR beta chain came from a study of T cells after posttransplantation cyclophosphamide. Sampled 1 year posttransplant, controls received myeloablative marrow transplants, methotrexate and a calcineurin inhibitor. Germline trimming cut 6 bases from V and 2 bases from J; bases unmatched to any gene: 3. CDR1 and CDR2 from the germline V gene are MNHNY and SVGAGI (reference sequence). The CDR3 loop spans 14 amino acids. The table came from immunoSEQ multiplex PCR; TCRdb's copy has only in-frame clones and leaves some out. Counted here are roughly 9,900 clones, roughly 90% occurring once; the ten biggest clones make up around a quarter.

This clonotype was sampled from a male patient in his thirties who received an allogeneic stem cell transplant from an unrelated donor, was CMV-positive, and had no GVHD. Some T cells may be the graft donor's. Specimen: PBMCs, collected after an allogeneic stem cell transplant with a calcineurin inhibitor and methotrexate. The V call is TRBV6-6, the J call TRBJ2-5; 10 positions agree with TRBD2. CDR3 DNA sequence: TGTGCCAGCAGCATACTAGCGGGACAAGAGACCCAGTACTTC. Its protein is CASSILAGQETQYF.